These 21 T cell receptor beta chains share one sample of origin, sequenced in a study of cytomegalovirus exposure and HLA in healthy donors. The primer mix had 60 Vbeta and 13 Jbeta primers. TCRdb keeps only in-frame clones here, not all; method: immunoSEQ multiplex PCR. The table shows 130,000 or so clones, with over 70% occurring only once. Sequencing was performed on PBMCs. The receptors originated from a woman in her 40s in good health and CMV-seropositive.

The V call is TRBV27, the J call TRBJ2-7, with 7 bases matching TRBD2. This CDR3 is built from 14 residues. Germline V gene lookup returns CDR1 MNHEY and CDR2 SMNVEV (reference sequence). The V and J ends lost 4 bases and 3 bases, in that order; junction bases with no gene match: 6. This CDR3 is CASSWAGDRYEQYF. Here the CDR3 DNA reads TGTGCCAGCAGTTGGGCGGGAGACCGCTACGAGCAGTACTTC.

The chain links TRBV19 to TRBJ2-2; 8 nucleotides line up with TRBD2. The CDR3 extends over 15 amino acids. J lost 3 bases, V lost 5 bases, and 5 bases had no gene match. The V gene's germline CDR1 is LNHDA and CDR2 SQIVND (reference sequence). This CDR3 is CASSFSGEYTGELFF. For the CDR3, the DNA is TGTGCCAGTAGTTTTAGCGGGGAGTACACCGGGGAGCTGTTTTTT.

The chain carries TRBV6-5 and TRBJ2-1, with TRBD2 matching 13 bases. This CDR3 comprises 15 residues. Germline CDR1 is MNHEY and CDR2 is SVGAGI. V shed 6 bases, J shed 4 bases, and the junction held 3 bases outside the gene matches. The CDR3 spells CASRAGLAGYNEQFF. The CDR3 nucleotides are TGTGCCAGCAGAGCGGGACTAGCGGGATACAATGAGCAGTTCTTC.

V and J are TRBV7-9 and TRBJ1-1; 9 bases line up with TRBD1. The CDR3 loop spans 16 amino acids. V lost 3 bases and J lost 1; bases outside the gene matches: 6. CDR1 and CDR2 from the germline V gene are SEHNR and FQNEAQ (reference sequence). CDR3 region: CASSFSTGGRNTEAFF. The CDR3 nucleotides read TGTGCCAGCAGCTTCAGCACAGGGGGCCGGAACACTGAAGCTTTCTTT.

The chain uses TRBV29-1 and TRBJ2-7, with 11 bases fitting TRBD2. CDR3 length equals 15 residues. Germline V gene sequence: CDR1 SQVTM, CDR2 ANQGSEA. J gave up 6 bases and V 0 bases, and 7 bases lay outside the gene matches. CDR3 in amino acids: CSVEDLAGGVSEQYF. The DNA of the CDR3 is TGCAGCGTTGAAGATCTAGCGGGAGGTGTAAGCGAGCAGTACTTC.

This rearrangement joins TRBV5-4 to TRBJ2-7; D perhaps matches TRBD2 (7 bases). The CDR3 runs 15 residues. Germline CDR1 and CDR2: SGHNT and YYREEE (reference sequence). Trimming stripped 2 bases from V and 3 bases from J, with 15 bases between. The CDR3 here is CASSLGWRGRYEQYF. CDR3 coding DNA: TGTGCCAGCAGCTTAGGGTGGCGGGGGCGCTACGAGCAGTACTTC.

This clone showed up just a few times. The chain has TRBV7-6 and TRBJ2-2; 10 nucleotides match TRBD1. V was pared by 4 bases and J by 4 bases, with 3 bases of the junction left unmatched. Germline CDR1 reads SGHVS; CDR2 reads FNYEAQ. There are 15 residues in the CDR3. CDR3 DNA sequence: TGTGCCAGCAGCTGGGACAGGGGAGGCACCGGGGAGCTGTTTTTT. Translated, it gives CASSWDRGGTGELFF.

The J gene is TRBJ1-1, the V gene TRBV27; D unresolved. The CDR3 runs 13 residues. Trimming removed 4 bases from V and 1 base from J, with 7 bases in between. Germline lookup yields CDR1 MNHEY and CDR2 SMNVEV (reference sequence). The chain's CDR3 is CASSWAGNTEAFF. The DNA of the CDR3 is TGTGCCAGCAGTTGGGCTGGGAACACTGAAGCTTTCTTT.

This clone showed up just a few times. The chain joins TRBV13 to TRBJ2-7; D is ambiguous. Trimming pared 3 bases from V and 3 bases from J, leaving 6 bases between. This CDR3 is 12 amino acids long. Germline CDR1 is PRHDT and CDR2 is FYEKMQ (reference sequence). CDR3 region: CASSFNRYEQYF. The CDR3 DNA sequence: TGTGCCAGCAGCTTTAATCGCTACGAGCAGTACTTC.

The CDR3 protein is CASSLGGGGGNQPQHF. The CDR3 DNA is TGTGCCAGCAGCCTTGGGGGGGGAGGGGGCAATCAGCCCCAGCATTTT. The chain joins TRBV6-6 to TRBJ1-5, with D maybe TRBD1 (5 bases). The CDR3 covers 16 residues. Germline V gene sequence: CDR1 MNHNY, CDR2 SVGAGI (reference sequence). Trimming shortened V by 6 bases and J by 2 bases, and 17 bases separated the two germline ends.

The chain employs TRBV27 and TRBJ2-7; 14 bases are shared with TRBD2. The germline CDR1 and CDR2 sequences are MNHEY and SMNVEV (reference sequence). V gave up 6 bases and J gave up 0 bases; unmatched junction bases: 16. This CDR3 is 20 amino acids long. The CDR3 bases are TGTGCCAGCAGGCCCCTTTACATGACTAGCGGGAGGGTTAGCTCCTACGAGCAGTACTTC. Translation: CASRPLYMTSGRVSSYEQYF.

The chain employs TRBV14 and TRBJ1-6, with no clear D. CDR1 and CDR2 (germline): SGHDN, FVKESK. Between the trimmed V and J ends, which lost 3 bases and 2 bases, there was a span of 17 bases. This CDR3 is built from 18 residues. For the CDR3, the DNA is TGTGCCAGCAGCCAGGACCTCCCGGGGTCGGCCTATAATTCACCCCTCCACTTT. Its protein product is CASSQDLPGSAYNSPLHF. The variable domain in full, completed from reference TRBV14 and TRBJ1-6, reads EAGVTQFPSHSVIEKGQTVTLRCDPISGHDNLYWYRRVMGKEIKFLLHFVKESKQDESGMPNNRFLAERTGGTYSTLKVQPAELEDSGVYFCASSQDLPGSAYNSPLHFGNGTRLTVT.

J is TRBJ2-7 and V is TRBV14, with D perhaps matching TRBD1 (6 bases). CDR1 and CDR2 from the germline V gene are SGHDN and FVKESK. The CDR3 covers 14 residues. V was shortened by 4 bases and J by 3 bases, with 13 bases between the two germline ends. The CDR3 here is CASSPGKGGYEQYF. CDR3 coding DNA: TGTGCCAGCAGCCCTGGTAAAGGGGGCTACGAGCAGTACTTC.

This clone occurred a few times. The DNA for the CDR3 is TGTGCCAGCACCCGGGGGACTAGCGGGTCCTCCTACGAGCAGTACTTC. Its protein is CASTRGTSGSSYEQYF. This chain links TRBV19 with TRBJ2-7; 12 bases agree with TRBD2. V lost 9 bases and J lost 0; bases outside the gene matches: 9. CDR1 is LNHDA, CDR2 SQIVND, per germline (reference sequence). This CDR3 comprises 16 residues.

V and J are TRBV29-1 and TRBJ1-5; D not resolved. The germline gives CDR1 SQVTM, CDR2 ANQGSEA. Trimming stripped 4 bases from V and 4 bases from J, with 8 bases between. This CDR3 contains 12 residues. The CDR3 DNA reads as TGCAGCGTTGGAGGGTTAAATCAGCCCCAGCATTTT. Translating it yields CSVGGLNQPQHF.

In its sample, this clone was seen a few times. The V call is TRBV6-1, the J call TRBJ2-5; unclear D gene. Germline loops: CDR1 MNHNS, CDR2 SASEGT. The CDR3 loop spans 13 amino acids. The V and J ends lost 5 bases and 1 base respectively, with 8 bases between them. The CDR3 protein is CASSKSIQETQYF. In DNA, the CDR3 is TGTGCCAGCAGTAAGTCTATCCAAGAGACCCAGTACTTC.

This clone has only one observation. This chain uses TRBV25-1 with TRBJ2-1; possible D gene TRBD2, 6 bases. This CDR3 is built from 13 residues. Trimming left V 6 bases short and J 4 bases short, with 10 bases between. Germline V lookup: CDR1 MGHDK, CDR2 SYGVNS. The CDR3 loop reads CASRSGTYNEQFF. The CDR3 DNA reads TGTGCCAGCAGATCCGGGACTTACAATGAGCAGTTCTTC.

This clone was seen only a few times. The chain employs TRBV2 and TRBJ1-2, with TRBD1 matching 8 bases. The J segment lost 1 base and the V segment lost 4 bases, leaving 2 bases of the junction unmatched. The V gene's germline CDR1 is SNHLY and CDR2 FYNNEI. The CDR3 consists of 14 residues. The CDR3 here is CASSGDRFNYGYTF. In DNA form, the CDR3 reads TGTGCCAGCAGTGGGGACAGGTTTAACTATGGCTACACCTTC.

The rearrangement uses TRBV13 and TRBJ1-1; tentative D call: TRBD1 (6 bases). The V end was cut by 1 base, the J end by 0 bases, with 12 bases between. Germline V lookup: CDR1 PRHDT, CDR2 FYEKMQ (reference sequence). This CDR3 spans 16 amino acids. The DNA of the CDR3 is TGTGCCAGCAGCTTAGAAAGACAGGAGATGAACACTGAAGCTTTCTTT. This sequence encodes CASSLERQEMNTEAFF.

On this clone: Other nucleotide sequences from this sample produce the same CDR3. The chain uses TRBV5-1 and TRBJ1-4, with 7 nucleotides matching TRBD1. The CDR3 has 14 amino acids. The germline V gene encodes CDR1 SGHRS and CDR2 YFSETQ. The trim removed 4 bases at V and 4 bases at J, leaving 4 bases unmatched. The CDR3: CASSLRQGNEKLFF. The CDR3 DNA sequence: TGCGCCAGCAGCCTTCGACAGGGTAATGAAAAACTGTTTTTT. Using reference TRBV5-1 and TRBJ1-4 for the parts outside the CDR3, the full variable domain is KAGVTQTPRYLIKTRGQQVTLSCSPISGHRSVSWYQQTPGQGLQFLFEYFSETQRNKGNFPGRFSGRQFSNSRSEMNVSTLELGDSALYLCASSLRQGNEKLFFGSGTQLSVL.

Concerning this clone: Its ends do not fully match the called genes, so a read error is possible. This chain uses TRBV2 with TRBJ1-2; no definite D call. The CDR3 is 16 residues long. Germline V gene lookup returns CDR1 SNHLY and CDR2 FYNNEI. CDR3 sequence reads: CASSEAQRSRNYDYTF. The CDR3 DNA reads TGTGCCAGCAGTGAAGCGCAAAGGAGCAGAAACTATGACTACACCTTC.